This T cell receptor (beta chain) was found in a study of T cells in Graves' hyperthyroidism and ophthalmopathy. The CDR3 sequence is 11 residues long. Study observations and caveats: The authors' 13 V-J model separated ophthalmopathy from stable hyperthyroidism.

RNA transcripts gave rise to amplified TCR beta CDR3 regions. The HTBI set primed first-round TCR CDR3 RT-PCR. TCRdb fed the multiplex PCR reads into MiXCR, producing one record per CDR3 protein. The profile shows a few hundred thousand distinct CDR3 sequences, around a fifth of them singletons. This clonotype was seen repeatedly, ten times or more. Its target is unknown. Mismatch with germline at one junction end may stem from a read error. Patients aged 18 to 65 had newly diagnosed hyperthyroidism lasting under 2 months. Lactation, pregnancy, other autoimmune disease or uncontrolled infection led to exclusion of patients. The source of the PBMCs was more than 9.5 ml of fresh peripheral blood.

Sequencing was performed on blood. The chain joins TRBV12-3 or TRBV12-4 to TRBJ2-5, with D perhaps TRBD1 (6 bases). This receptor was obtained from a woman aged 45-59 years with Graves' hyperthyroidism. The CDR3 DNA reads as TGTGCCAGCAGTTTAAGCCAGGGGCTGAACTTC. Translated, it gives CASSLSQGLNF.